This TCR beta chain appears in the sequencing data of a study of shared clonotypes between healthy human individuals. Turning to the study itself: Per-donor plates numbered three CD4 naive, three CD4 memory, two CD8 naive and one CD8 memory. Findings and caveats of the study: How much donors shared clonotypes was expected to be affected by sequencing depth. As a rule, naive subsets had a larger estimated richness than memory subsets.

To note about this clone: The antigen is unknown.

Germline V gene data show CDR1 as SGDLS and CDR2 as YYNGEE. The CDR3 is made up of 11 amino acids. Between the trimmed V and J ends, which lost 7 bases and 7 bases, there was a span of 10 bases. CD45RO-negative CD8 cells positively selected for CCR7 made up the naive population, which excluded terminally differentiated effector memory CD45RA+ cells. TCRdb's table, derived via immunoSEQ multiplex PCR, lists solely in-frame clones and lacks some. The sample consists of 1.5 million to 2.5 million clones, roughly 95% of them appearing once. This sequence originates from a man younger than 35 in good health. The material sequenced was naive CD8+ T cells sorted from blood. The chain uses TRBV9 and TRBJ2-3; D perhaps matches TRBD2 (6 bases). The CDR3 protein is CASSGGNTQYF. The CDR3 coding sequence is TGTGCCAGCTCCGGGGGTAATACGCAGTATTTT. Combining the CDR3 with reference TRBV9 and TRBJ2-3 gives the whole variable domain DSGVTQTPKHLITATGQRVTLRCSPRSGDLSVYWYQQSLDQGLQFLIQYYNGEERAKGNILERFSAQQFPDLHSELNLSSLELGDSALYFCASSGGNTQYFGPGTRLTVL.